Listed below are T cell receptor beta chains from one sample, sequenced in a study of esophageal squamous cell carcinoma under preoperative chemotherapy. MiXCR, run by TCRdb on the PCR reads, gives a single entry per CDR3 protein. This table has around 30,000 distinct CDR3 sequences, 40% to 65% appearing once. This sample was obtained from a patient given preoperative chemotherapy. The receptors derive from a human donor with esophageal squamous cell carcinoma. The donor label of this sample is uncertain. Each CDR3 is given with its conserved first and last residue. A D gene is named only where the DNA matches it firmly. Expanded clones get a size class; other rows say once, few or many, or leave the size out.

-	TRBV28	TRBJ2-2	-	CASSPRTPDGPGELFF	TGTGCCAGCAGTCCAAGGACACCCGATGGTCCCGGGGAGCTGTTTTTT
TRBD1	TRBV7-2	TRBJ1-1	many	CASSPGTGGIPTEAFF	TGTGCCAGCAGCCCAGGGACAGGGGGAATTCCCACTGAAGCTTTCTTT
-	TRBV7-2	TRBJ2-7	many	CASTDKRTYSYEQYF	TGTGCCAGCACCGATAAGCGGACTTACTCCTACGAGCAGTACTTC
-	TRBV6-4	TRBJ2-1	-	CASSAGVRGNEQFF	TGTGCCAGCAGTGCAGGAGTCCGGGGGAATGAGCAGTTCTTC
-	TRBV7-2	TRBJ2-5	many	CASSLWETQYF	TGTGCCAGCAGCTTGTGGGAGACCCAGTACTTC
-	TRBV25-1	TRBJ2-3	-	CASSELGGLSTDTQYF	TGTGCCAGCAGTGAATTGGGGGGGCTTAGCACAGATACGCAGTATTTT
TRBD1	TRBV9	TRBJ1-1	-	CASSAGDRQDLKAFF	TGTGCCAGCAGCGCAGGGGACAGGCAGGATTTGAAAGCTTTCTTT
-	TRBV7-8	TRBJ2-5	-	CASSLLVRIQETQYF	TGTGCCAGCAGCTTATTGGTTCGCATACAAGAGACCCAGTACTTC
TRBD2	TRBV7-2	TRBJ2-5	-	CASSSGRGAPRKTQSF	TGTGCCAGCAGCTCTGGGCGGGGGGCCCCTCGGAAGACCCAGTCTTTC
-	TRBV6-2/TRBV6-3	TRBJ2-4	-	CASQPTEGRGKNIQYF	TGTGCCAGCCAACCAACGGAGGGCCGGGGCAAAAACATTCAGTACTTC
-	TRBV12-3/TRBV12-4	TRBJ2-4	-	CASSTSRLGATDTQYF	TGTGCCAGCAGCACCTCTAGGCTGGGAGCCACAGATACTCAGTACTTC
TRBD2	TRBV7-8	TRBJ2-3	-	CASMRLGGASTGTQYF	TGTGCCAGCATGCGCCTCGGGGGGGCGAGCACAGGGACGCAGTATTTT
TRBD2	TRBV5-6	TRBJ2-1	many	CASTPAGFNEQFF	TGTGCCAGCACCCCAGCGGGGTTCAATGAGCAGTTCTTC
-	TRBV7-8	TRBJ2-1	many	CASSLGDSPFNEQFF	TGTGCCAGCAGCTTAGGGGACTCCCCCTTCAATGAGCAGTTCTTC
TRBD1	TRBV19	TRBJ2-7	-	CASSARDRAYEQYF	TGTGCCAGTAGTGCCCGGGACAGGGCCTACGAGCAGTACTTC
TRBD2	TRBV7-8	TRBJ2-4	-	CASGSGEGAKDTQYF	TGTGCCAGCGGCTCGGGGGAGGGAGCCAAAGACACTCAGTACTTC
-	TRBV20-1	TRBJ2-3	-	CSARKSDSTDTQYF	TGCAGTGCTAGAAAATCAGACAGCACAGATACGCAGTATTTT
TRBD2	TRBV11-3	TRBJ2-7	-	CASSLALTSVSSYEQYF	TGTGCCAGCAGCTTAGCCCTGACTAGCGTGAGCTCCTACGAGCAGTACTTC
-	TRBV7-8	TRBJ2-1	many	CASSLAARTDYYNEQFF	TGTGCCAGCAGCTTAGCGGCTAGGACAGATTACTACAATGAGCAGTTCTTC
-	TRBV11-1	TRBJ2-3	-	CASSSSGHGAKDIQYF	TGTGCCAGCAGCTCCTCGGGGCATGGGGCCAAAGATATTCAGTATTTT
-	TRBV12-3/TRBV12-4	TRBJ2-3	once	CASSFRPGADTQYF	TGTGCCAGCAGTTTTAGGCCTGGGGCAGATACGCAGTACTTT
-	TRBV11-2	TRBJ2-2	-	CASSSEVSTGELFF	TGTGCGAGCAGCTCGGAGGTGAGCACAGGGGAGCTGTTTTTT
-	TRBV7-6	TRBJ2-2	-	CASSLDITRAHAGELFF	TGTGCCAGCAGCTTAGATATAACCAGGGCACATGCCGGGGAGCTGTTTTTT
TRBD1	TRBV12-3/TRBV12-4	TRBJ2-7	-	CATGLGGKNTQYF	TGTGCCACGGGGCTAGGGGGCAAAAATACGCAGTACTTC
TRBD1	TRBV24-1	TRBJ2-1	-	CATAGGSSSYNEQFF	TGTGCCACCGCAGGGGGCTCCAGCTCCTACAATGAGCAGTTCTTC
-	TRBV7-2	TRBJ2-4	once	CASSQLRREGTQYF	TGTGCCAGCAGCCAATTGCGCAGGGAAGGCACTCAGTACTTC
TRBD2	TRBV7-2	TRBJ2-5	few	CAGSGGRGQETQYF	TGTGCGGGCAGCGGGGGCCGGGGCCAAGAGACCCAGTACTTC
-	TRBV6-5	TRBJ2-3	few	CASSYRQFSSTDTQYF	TGTGCCAGCAGTTACAGACAGTTTTCTAGCACAGATACGCAGTATTTT
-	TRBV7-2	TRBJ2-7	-	CASILRVRAPDTQYF	TGTGCCAGCATCTTGAGGGTGCGGGCCCCAGATACGCAGTACTTC
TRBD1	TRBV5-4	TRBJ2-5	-	CASSLKAGGQETQYF	TGTGCCAGCAGCTTGAAAGCAGGGGGTCAAGAGACCCAGTACTTC
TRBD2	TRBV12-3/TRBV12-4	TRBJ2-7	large	CASSSSGGYEQYF	TGTGCCAGCAGTTCCTCGGGGGGGTACGAGCAGTACTTC
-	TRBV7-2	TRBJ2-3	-	CASSSGLWGTNTQYF	TGTGCCAGCAGCTCGGGCCTGTGGGGCACAAACACGCAGTATTTC
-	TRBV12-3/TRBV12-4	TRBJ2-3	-	CASRSTGGGSTETQYF	TGTGCCAGCAGGAGCACCGGCGGGGGCAGCACAGAGACGCAGTATTTT
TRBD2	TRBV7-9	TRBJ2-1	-	CASSPPLREGPSNEQFF	TGTGCCAGCAGCCCTCCCCTGCGGGAGGGCCCGAGCAATGAGCAGTTCTTC
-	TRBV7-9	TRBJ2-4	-	CASSSGPGTKDTQYF	TGTGCCAGCAGCTCAGGGCCGGGGACCAAAGACACGCAGTATTTC
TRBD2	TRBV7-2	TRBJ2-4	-	CASSLPGGVIKNTQYF	TGTGCGAGCAGCTTACCGGGGGGGGTTATCAAAAATACTCAGTACTTC
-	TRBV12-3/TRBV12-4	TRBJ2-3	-	CASSTTGVGATNMQYF	TGTGCGAGCAGTACTACGGGCGTGGGAGCCACAAATATGCAGTATTTC
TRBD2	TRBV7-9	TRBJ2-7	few	CASSLAGGSSYEQYF	TGTGCCAGCAGCTTAGCCGGGGGGTCCTCCTACGAGCAGTACTTC
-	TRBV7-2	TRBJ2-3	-	CASRPGPTAETLNF	TGTGCCAGCAGACCCGGCCCAACTGCAGAGACCCTGAATTTC
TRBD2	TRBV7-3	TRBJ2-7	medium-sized	CASSPTSGWVEQYF	TGTGCCAGCAGCCCGACTAGCGGTTGGGTCGAGCAGTACTTC
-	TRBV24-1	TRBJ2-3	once	CATSDFGGRRTDTQYF	TGTGCCACCAGTGATTTTGGGGGAAGAAGAACAGATACGCAGTATTTT
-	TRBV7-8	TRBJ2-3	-	CASSRLGGVNTEKLYF	TGTGCCAGCAGCCGCCTAGGGGGGGTAAACACAGAGAAGCTGTATTTT
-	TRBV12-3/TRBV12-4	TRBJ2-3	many	CASRDAVGDTQYF	TGTGCCAGCAGGGACGCGGTAGGGGATACGCAGTATTTT
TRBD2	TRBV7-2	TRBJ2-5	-	CASGGGGGRAQDTQYF	TGTGCCAGCGGGGGCGGGGGGGGCCGGGCCCAAGATACCCAGTATTTC